This TCR beta chain was recorded in a study of shared clonotypes between healthy human individuals. This CDR3 contains 15 residues. CDR1 and CDR2 from the germline V gene are KGHSH and LQKENI. Trimming took 1 base from V and 5 from J; bases not matched to a gene: 2. The study, taken as a whole, reports: Only blood underwent sampling, and tissue repertoires likely differ.

Comment on this clone: Its antigen is as yet unknown. The sample holds other DNA sequences that translate to the same CDR3.

The table came from immunoSEQ multiplex PCR; TCRdb's copy has only in-frame clones and leaves some out. The top ten clones hold 0.3% to 0.45% of a sample with about 2.3 million clones, roughly 90% of them seen once. Sequencing was done on a sample of naive CD4+ T cells from PBMCs. Subset noted: CD45RA+ positively selected. This chain connects TRBV18 to TRBJ2-5, with 12 bases identical to TRBD2. The source is a man in his late teens or twenties in good health. Some clones in this sample may be carry-over from other donors' samples. CDR3 DNA sequence: TGTGCCAGCTCACCACGACTAGCGGGAGATGAGACCCAGTACTTC. Translated, it gives CASSPRLAGDETQYF.